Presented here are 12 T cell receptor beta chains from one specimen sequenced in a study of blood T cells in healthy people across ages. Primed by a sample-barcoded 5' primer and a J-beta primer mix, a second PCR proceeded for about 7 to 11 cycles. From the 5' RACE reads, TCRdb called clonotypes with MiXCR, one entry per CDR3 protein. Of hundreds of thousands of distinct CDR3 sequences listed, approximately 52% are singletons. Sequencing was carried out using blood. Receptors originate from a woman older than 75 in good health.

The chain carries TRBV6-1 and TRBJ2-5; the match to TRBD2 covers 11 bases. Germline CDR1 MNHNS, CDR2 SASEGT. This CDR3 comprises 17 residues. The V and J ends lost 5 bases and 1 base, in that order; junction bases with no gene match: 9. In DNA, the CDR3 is TGTGCCAGCAGTCCCCCACTAGCGGGGGACCTCCAAGAGACCCAGTACTTC. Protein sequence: CASSPPLAGDLQETQYF.

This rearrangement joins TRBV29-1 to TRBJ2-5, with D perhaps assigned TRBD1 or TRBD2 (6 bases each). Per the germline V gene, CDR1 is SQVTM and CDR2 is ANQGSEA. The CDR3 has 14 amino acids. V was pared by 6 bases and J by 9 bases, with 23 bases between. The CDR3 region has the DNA TGCAGCGTGGCCTCGGGGGCACAACAGGAGCCCCAGTACTTC. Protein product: CSVASGAQQEPQYF. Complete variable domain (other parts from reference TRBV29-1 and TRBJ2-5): SAVISQKPSRDICQRGTSLTIQCQVDSQVTMMFWYRQQPGQSLTLIATANQGSEATYESGFVIDKFPISRPNLTFSTLTVSNMSPEDSSIYLCSVASGAQQEPQYFGPGTRLLVL.

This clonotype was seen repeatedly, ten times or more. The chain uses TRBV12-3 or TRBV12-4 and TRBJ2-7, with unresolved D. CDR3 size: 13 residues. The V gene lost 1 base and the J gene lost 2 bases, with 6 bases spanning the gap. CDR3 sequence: CASSLGETYEQYF. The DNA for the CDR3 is TGTGCCAGCAGTTTAGGGGAAACCTACGAGCAGTACTTC.

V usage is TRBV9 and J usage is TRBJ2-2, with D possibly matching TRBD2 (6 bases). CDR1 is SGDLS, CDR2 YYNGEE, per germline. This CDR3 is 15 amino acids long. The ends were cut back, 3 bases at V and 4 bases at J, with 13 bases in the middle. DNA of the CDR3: TGTGCCAGCAGCGCGACTGGGGGGATCACCGGGGAGCTGTTTTTT. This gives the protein CASSATGGITGELFF.

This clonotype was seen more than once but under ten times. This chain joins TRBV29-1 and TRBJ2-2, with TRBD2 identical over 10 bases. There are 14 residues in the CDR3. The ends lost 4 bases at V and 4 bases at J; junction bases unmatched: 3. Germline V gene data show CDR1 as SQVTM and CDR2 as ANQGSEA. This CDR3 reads CSVGVAGGTGELFF. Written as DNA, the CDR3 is TGCAGCGTTGGAGTAGCGGGGGGCACCGGGGAGCTGTTTTTT.

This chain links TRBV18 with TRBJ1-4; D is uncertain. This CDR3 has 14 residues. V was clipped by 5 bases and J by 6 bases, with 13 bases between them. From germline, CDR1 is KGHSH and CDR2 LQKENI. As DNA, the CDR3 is TGTGCCAGCTCATTAATCAGGAATTATGAAAAACTGTTTTTT. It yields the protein CASSLIRNYEKLFF.

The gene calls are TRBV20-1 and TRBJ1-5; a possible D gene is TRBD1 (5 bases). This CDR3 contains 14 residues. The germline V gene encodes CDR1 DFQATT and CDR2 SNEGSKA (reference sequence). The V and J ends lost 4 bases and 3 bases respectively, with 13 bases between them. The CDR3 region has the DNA TGCAGTGCTAAGCAGGGTGGTCCCAATCAGCCCCAGCATTTT. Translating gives CSAKQGGPNQPQHF.

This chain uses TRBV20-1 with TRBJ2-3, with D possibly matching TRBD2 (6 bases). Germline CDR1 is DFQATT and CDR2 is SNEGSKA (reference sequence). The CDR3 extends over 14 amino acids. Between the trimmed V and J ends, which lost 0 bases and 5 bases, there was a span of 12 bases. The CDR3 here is CSAREAGGIDTQYF. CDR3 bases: TGCAGTGCTAGAGAGGCAGGAGGGATAGATACGCAGTATTTT.

CDR3 residues: CASSDLAGVRTDTQYF. CDR3 coding DNA: TGTGCCAGCAGCGATCTCGCGGGAGTAAGGACAGATACGCAGTATTTT. The chain couples TRBV25-1 to TRBJ2-3; TRBD2 aligns across 7 bases. V was pared by 6 bases and J by 3 bases, with 12 bases of the junction left unmatched. CDR3 size: 16 residues. CDR1 and CDR2 (germline): MGHDK, SYGVNS.

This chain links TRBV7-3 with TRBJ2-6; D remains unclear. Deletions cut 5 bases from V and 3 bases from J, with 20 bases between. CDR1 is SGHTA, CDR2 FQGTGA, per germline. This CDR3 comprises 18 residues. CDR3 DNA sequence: TGTGCCAGCAGCGCCCGATTTACCAAGGGCGGTGGGGCCAACGTCCTGACTTTC. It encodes CASSARFTKGGGANVLTF.

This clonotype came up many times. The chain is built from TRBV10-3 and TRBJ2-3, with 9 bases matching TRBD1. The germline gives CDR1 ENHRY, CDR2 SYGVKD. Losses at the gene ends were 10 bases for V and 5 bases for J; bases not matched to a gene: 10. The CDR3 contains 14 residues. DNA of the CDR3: TGTGCCACCGGACAGGGGAGTCCCAGAGATACGCAGTATTTT. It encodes CATGQGSPRDTQYF.

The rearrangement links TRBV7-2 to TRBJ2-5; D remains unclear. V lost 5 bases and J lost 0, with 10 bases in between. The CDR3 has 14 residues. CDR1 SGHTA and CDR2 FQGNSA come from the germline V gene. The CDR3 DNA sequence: TGTGCCAGCAGCCTAACCCGGGACCAAGAGACCCAGTACTTC. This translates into CASSLTRDQETQYF.